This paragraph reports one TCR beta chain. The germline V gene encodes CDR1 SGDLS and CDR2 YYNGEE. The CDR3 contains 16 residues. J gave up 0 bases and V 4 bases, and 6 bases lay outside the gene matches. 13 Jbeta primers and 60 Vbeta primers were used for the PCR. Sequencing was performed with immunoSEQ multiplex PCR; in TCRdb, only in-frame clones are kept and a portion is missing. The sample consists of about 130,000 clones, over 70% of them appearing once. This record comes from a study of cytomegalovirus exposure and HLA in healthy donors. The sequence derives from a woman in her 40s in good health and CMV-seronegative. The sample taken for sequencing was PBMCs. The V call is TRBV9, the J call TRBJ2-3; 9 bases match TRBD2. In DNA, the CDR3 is TGTGCCAGCAGCTTACTAGCGGGTTCTAGCACAGATACGCAGTATTTT. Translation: CASSLLAGSSTDTQYF. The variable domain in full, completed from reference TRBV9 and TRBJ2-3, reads DSGVTQTPKHLITATGQRVTLRCSPRSGDLSVYWYQQSLDQGLQFLIQYYNGEERAKGNILERFSAQQFPDLHSELNLSSLELGDSALYFCASSLLAGSSTDTQYFGPGTRLTVL.